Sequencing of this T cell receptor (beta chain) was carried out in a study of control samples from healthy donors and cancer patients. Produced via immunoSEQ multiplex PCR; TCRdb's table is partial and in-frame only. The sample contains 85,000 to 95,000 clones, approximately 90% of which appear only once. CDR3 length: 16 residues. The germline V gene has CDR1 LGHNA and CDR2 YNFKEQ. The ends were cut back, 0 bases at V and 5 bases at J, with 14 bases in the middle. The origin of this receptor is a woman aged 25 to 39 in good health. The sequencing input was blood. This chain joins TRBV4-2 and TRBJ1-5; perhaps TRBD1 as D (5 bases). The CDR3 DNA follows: TGTGCCAGCAGCCAAGATGGTTGGGGCAGGGATCAGCCCCAGCATTTT. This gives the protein CASSQDGWGRDQPQHF.